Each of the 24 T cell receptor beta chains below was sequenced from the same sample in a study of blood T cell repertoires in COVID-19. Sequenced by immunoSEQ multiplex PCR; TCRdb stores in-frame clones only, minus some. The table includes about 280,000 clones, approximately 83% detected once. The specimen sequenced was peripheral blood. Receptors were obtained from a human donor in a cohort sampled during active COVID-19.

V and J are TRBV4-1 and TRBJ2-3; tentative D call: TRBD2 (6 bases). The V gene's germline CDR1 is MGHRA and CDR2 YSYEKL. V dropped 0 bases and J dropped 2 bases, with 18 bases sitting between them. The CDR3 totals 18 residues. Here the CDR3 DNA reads TGCGCCAGCAGCCAAGACCCCCTGGGGGTGGGACTCACAGATACGCAGTATTTT. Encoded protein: CASSQDPLGVGLTDTQYF.

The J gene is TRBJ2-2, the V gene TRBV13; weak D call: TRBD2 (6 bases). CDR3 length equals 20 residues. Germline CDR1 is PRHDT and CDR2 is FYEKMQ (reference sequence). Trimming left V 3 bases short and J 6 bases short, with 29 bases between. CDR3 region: CASSFIREWGVLLTPGELFF. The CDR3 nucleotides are TGTGCCAGCAGCTTTATACGGGAGTGGGGAGTCCTTCTCACCCCCGGGGAGCTGTTTTTT.

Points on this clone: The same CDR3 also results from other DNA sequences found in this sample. The CDR3 bases are TGTGCCAGCAGTTACTCGGGGTCGGGAACCTACGAGCAGTACTTC. Protein: CASSYSGSGTYEQYF. The chain recombines TRBV6-5 with TRBJ2-7; D possibly corresponds to TRBD2 (5 bases). Trimming stripped 0 bases from V and 2 bases from J, with 11 bases between. Germline V lookup: CDR1 MNHEY, CDR2 SVGAGI. The CDR3 loop spans 15 amino acids.

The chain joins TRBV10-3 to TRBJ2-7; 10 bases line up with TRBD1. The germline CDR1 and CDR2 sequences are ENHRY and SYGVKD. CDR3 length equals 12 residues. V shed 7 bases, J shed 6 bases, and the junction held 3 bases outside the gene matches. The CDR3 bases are TGTGCCATCAAAGGACAGGGGGGCGAGCAGTACTTC. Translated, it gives CAIKGQGGEQYF.

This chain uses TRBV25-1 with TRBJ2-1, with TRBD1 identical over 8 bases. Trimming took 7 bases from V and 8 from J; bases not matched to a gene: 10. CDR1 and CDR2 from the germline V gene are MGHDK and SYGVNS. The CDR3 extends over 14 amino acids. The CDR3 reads CASTPPDRVYEQFF. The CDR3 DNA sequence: TGTGCCAGCACCCCCCCGGACAGGGTATATGAGCAGTTCTTC.

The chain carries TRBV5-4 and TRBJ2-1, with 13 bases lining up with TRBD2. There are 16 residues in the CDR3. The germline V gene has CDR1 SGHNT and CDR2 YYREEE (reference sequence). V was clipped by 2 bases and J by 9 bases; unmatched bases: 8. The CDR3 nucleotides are TGTGCCAGCAGCTTAGGCGGGACTAGCGGGAATGGTGAGCAGTTCTTC. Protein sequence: CASSLGGTSGNGEQFF.

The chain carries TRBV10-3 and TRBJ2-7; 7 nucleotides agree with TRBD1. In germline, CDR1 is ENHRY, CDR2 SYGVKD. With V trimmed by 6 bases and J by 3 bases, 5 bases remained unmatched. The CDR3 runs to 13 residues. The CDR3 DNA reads TGTGCCATCAGCCAGGGACAGTTCTACGAGCAGTACTTC. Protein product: CAISQGQFYEQYF.

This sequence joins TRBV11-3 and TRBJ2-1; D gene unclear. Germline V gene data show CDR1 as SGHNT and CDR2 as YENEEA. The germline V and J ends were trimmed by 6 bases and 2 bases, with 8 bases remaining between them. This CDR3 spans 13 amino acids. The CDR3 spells CASRGRAYNEQFF. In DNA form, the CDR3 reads TGTGCCAGCAGGGGCCGCGCCTACAATGAGCAGTTCTTC.

CDR3 sequence (DNA): TGTGCCAGCAGCCCACGGGGACAGGGATTTTACTCTACCTACACCTTC. Protein: CASSPRGQGFYSTYTF. The chain joins TRBV6-6 to TRBJ1-2, with 9 bases fitting TRBD1. CDR3 length: 16 amino acids. CDR1 is MNHNY, CDR2 SVGAGI, per germline (reference sequence). The trim removed 6 bases at V and 10 bases at J, leaving 18 bases unmatched.

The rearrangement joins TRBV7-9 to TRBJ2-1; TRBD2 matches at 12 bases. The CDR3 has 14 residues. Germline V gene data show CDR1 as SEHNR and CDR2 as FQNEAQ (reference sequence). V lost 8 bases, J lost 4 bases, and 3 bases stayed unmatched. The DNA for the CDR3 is TGTGCCAGCCGGACTAGCGGGGATTACAATGAGCAGTTCTTC. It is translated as CASRTSGDYNEQFF.

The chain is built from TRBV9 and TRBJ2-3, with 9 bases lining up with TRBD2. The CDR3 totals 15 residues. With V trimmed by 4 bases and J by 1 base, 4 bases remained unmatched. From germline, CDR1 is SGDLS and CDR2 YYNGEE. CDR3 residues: CASSRGLAGTDTQYF. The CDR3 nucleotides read TGTGCCAGCAGCCGGGGACTAGCTGGCACAGATACGCAGTATTTT.

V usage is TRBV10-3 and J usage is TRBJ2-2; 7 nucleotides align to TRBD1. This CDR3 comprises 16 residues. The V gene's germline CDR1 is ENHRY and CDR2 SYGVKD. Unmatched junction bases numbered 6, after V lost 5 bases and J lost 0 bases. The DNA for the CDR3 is TGTGCCATCAGTCGCACCGACAGGGCGAACACCGGGGAGCTGTTTTTT. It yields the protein CAISRTDRANTGELFF.

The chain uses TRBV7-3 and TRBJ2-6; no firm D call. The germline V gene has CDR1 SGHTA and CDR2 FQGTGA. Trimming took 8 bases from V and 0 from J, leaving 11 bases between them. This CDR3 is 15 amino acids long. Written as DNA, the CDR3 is TGTGCCAGCTCCCTCGGCGGCTCTGGGGCCAACGTCCTGACTTTC. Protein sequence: CASSLGGSGANVLTF. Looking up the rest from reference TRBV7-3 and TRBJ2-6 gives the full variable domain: GAGVSQTPSNKVTEKGKYVELRCDPISGHTALYWYRQSLGQGPEFLIYFQGTGAADDSGLPNDRFFAVRPEGSVSTLKIQRTERGDSAVYLCASSLGGSGANVLTFGAGSRLTVL.

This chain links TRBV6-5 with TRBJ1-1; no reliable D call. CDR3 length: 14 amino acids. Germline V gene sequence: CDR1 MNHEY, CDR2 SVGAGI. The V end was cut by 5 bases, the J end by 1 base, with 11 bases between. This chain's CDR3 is CASSPPFGNTEAFF. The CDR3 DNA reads TGTGCCAGCAGTCCCCCGTTCGGGAACACTGAAGCTTTCTTT.

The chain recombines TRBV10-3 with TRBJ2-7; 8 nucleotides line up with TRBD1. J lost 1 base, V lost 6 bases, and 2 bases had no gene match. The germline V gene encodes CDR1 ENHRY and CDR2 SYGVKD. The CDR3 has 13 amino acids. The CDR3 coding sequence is TGTGCCATCAGAACAGGGGGTTCCTACGAGCAGTACTTC. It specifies CAIRTGGSYEQYF.

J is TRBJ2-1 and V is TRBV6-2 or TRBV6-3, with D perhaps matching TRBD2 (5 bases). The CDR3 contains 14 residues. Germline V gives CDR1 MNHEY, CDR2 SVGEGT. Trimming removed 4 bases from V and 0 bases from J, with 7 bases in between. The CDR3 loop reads CASSWTVSYNEQFF. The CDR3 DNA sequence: TGTGCCAGCAGTTGGACTGTCTCCTACAATGAGCAGTTCTTC.

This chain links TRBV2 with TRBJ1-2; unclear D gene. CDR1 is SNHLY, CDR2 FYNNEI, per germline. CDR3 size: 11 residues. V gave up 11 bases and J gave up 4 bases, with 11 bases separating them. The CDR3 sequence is CASSGGYGYTF. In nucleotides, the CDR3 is TGTGCCTCGTCGGGAGGCTATGGCTACACCTTC. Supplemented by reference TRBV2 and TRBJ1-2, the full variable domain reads EPEVTQTPSHQVTQMGQEVILRCVPISNHLYFYWYRQILGQKVEFLVSFYNNEISEKSEIFDDQFSVERPDGSNFTLKIRSTKLEDSAMYFCASSGGYGYTFGSGTRLTVV.

The CDR3 nucleotides read TGTGCCAGCAGCTTGGGACAGGTTAGGGCAGATACGCAGTATTTT. The encoded protein is CASSLGQVRADTQYF. The chain uses TRBV7-8 and TRBJ2-3; 8 bases align to TRBD1. The CDR3 covers 15 residues. The V segment lost 3 bases and the J segment 4 bases; nucleotides outside the gene matches: 6. Germline V gene sequence: CDR1 SGHVS, CDR2 FQNEAQ.

CDR3 loop: CASQVSSGNTIYF. The CDR3, as DNA: TGTGCCAGCCAAGTGAGCTCTGGAAACACCATATATTTT. The chain recombines TRBV6-5 with TRBJ1-3; D not resolved. The germline gives CDR1 MNHEY, CDR2 SVGAGI. V was clipped by 8 bases and J by 0 bases, with 8 bases between them. The CDR3 length is 13 residues.

This CDR3 is CASSLYTGNTEAFF. Written as DNA, the CDR3 is TGTGCCAGCAGCTTGTATACCGGTAACACTGAAGCTTTCTTT. The rearrangement uses TRBV7-6 and TRBJ1-1; no clear D. This CDR3 comprises 14 residues. Germline V lookup: CDR1 SGHVS, CDR2 FNYEAQ. The V end was cut by 3 bases, the J end by 2 bases, with 10 bases between.

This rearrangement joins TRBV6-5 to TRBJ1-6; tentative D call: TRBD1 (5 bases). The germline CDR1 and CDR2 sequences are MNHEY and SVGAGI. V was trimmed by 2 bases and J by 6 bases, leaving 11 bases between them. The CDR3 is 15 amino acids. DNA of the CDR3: TGTGCCAGCAGTTACGATAGGGGCCCTAATTCACCCCTCCACTTT. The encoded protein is CASSYDRGPNSPLHF.

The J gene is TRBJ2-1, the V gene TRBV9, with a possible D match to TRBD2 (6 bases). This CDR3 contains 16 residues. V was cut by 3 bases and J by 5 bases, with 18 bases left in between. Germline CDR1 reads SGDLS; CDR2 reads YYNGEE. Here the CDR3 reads CASSADPGTGDNEQFF. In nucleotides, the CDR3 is TGTGCCAGCAGCGCGGACCCCGGGACTGGAGACAATGAGCAGTTCTTC.

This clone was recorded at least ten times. CDR3 amino acids: CASSLAGNEETQYF. The CDR3 region has the DNA TGTGCCAGCAGCTTAGCCGGTAACGAAGAGACCCAGTACTTC. The chain joins TRBV5-8 to TRBJ2-5; D gene ambiguous. The length of the CDR3 is 14 residues. The V gene's germline CDR1 is SGHTS and CDR2 YDEGEE. Trimming pared 2 bases from V and 3 bases from J, leaving 11 bases between.

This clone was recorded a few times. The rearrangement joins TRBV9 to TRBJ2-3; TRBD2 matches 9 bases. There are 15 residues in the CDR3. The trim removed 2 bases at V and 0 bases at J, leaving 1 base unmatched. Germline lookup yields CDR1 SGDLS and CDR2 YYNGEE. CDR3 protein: CASSVTSGSTDTQYF. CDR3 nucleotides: TGTGCCAGCAGCGTGACTAGCGGTAGCACAGATACGCAGTATTTT. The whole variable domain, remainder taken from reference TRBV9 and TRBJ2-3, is DSGVTQTPKHLITATGQRVTLRCSPRSGDLSVYWYQQSLDQGLQFLIQYYNGEERAKGNILERFSAQQFPDLHSELNLSSLELGDSALYFCASSVTSGSTDTQYFGPGTRLTVL.